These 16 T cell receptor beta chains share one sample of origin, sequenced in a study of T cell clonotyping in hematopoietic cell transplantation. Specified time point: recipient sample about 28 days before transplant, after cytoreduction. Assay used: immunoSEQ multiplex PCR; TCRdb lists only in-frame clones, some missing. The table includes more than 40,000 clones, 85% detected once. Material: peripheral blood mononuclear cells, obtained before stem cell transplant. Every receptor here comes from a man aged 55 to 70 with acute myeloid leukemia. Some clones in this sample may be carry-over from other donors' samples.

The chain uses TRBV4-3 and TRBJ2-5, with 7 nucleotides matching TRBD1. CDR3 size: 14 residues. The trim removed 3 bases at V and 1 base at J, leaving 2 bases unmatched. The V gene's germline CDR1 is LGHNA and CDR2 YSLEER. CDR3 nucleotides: TGCGCCAGCAGCCAGGGACAGATCCAAGAGACCCAGTACTTC. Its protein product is CASSQGQIQETQYF.

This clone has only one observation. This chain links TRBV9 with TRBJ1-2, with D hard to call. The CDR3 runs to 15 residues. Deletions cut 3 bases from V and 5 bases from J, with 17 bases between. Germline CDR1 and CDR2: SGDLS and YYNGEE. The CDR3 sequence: CASSGTDRSWYGYTF. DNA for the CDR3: TGTGCCAGCAGCGGAACAGACCGTTCTTGGTATGGCTACACCTTC.

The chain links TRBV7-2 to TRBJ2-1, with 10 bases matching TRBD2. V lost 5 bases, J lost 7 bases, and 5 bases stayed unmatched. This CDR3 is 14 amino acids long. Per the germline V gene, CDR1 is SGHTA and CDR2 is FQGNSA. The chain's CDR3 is CASSPPGLANEQFF. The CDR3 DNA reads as TGTGCCAGCAGCCCTCCGGGACTAGCGAATGAGCAGTTCTTC.

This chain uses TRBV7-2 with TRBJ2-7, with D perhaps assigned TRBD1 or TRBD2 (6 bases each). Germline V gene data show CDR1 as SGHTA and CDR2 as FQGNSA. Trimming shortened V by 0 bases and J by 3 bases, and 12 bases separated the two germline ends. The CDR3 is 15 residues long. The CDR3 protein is CASSLAGGQLYEQYF. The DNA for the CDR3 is TGTGCCAGCAGCTTAGCGGGGGGACAACTCTACGAGCAGTACTTC.

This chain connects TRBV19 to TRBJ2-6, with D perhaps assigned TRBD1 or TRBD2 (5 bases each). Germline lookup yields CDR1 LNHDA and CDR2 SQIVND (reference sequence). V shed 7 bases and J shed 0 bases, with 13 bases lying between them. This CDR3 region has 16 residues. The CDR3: CASKGTKYSGANVLTF. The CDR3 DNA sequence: TGTGCCAGTAAGGGGACGAAATACTCTGGGGCCAACGTCCTGACTTTC.

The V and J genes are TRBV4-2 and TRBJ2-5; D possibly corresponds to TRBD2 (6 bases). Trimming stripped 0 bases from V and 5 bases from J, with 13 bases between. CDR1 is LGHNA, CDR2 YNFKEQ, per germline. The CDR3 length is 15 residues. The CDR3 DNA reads TGTGCCAGCAGCCAAGAATACCGGAGGGCGGAGACCCAGTACTTC. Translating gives CASSQEYRRAETQYF.

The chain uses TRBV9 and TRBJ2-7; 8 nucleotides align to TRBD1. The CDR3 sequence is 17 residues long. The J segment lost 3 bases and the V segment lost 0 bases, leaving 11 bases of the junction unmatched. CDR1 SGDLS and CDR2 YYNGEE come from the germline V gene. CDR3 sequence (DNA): TGTGCCAGCAGCGTAGGGCCAGACAGGGGAGAGGTCTACGAGCAGTACTTC. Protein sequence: CASSVGPDRGEVYEQYF.

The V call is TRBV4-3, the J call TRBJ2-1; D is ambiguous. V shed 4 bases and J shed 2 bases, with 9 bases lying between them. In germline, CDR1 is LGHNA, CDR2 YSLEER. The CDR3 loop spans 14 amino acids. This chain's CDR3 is CASSRFAPYNEQFF. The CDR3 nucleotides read TGCGCCAGCAGCCGATTCGCTCCCTACAATGAGCAGTTCTTC.

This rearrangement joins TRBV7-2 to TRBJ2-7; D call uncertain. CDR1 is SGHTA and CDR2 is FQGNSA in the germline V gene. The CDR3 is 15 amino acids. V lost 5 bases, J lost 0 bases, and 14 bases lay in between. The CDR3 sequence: CASSQDPQSSYEQYF. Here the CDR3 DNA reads TGTGCCAGCAGCCAAGACCCACAGAGCTCCTACGAGCAGTACTTC.

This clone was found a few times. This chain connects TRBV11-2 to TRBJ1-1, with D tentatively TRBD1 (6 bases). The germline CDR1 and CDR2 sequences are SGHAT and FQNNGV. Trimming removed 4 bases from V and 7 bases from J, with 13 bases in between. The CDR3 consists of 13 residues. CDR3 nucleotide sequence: TGTGCCAGCAGCTCCTGGGGGGGCTATGAAGCTTTCTTT. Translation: CASSSWGGYEAFF.

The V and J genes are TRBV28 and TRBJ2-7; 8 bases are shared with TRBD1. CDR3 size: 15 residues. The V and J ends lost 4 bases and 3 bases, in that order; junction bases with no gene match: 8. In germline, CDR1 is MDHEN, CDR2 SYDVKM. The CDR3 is CASSYPDRVNYEQYF. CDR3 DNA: TGTGCCAGCAGTTACCCGGACAGGGTCAACTACGAGCAGTACTTC. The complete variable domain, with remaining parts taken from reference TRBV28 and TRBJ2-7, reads DVKVTQSSRYLVKRTGEKVFLECVQDMDHENMFWYRQDPGLGLRLIYFSYDVKMKEKGDIPEGYSVSREKKERFSLILESASTNQTSMYLCASSYPDRVNYEQYFGPGTRLTVT.

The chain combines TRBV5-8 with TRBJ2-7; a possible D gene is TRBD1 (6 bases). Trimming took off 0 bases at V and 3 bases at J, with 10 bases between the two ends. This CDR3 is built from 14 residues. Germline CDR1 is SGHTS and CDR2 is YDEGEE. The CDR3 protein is CASSLEWDNYEQYF. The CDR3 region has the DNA TGTGCCAGCAGCTTGGAATGGGACAACTACGAGCAGTACTTC.

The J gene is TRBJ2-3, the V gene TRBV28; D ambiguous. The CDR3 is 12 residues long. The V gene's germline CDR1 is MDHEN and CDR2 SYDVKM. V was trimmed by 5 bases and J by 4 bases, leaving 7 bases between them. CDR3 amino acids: CASSSGPDTQYF. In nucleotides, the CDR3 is TGTGCCAGCAGTAGTGGTCCAGATACGCAGTATTTT.

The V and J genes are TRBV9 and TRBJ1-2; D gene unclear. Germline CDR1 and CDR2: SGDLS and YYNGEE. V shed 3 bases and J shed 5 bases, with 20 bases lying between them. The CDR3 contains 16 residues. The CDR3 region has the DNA TGTGCCAGCAGCGCCATCGAGGCAGGAGCCTCTTATGGCTACACCTTC. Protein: CASSAIEAGASYGYTF.

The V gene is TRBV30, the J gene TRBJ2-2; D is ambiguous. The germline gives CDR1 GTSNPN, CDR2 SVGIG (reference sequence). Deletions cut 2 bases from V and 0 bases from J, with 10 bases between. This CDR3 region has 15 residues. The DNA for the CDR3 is TGTGCCTGGAGTAGATATACCGCGAACACCGGGGAGCTGTTTTTT. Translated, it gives CAWSRYTANTGELFF.

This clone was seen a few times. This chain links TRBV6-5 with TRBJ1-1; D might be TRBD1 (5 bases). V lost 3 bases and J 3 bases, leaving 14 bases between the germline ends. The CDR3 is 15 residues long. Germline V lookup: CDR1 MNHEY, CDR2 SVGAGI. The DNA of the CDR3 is TGTGCCAGCAGTTATGGGGGGGTAGGAGACACTGAAGCTTTCTTT. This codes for CASSYGGVGDTEAFF.